The 26 T cell receptor beta chains reported below all come from one sample, sequenced in a study of technical replicates of blood from a few donors. Assay used: immunoSEQ multiplex PCR; TCRdb lists only in-frame clones, some missing. This table holds 91,000 or so clones, about 95% found once. Material: T cells isolated from PBMCs. The source is a human donor in good health.

The count of this clone is one. The CDR3 reads CASSQEGTGWRELFF. CDR3 DNA sequence: TGTGCCAGCAGCCAAGAGGGGACAGGGTGGAGGGAGCTGTTTTTT. The chain recombines TRBV14 with TRBJ2-2; 9 bases line up with TRBD1. V shed 0 bases, J shed 9 bases, and the junction held 5 bases outside the gene matches. This CDR3 comprises 15 residues. Germline V gene lookup returns CDR1 SGHDN and CDR2 FVKESK.

CDR3 DNA: TGTGCCAGCAGCCTCGACAATGAGCAGTTCTTC. Protein sequence: CASSLDNEQFF. V and J are TRBV27 and TRBJ2-1; the D is unclear. The V and J ends lost 6 bases and 5 bases respectively, with 5 bases between them. CDR1 and CDR2 from the germline V gene are MNHEY and SMNVEV (reference sequence). The CDR3 extends over 11 amino acids.

The CDR3 DNA follows: TGCAGTGCTAGAGGAACACCCGGCTACACCTTC. It translates to CSARGTPGYTF. V usage is TRBV20-1 and J usage is TRBJ1-2, with D unclear. Germline V gene sequence: CDR1 DFQATT, CDR2 SNEGSKA (reference sequence). The V and J ends lost 1 base and 8 bases respectively, with 8 bases between them. The CDR3 covers 11 residues.

The chain couples TRBV6-4 to TRBJ2-7; TRBD2 is a possible D gene (5 bases). Trimming left V 11 bases short and J 3 bases short, with 14 bases between. CDR1 MRHNA and CDR2 SNTAGT come from the germline V gene. CDR3 length: 12 residues. The CDR3: CASRSGYYEQYF. CDR3 nucleotides: TGTGCCTCCCGGAGCGGCTACTACGAGCAGTACTTC.

CDR3 region: CASIPRDRGTEAFF. The DNA for the CDR3 is TGTGCCAGCATTCCCCGGGACAGGGGGACGGAAGCTTTCTTT. The rearrangement links TRBV6-1 to TRBJ1-1; 11 bases are a match to TRBD1. The CDR3 covers 14 residues. Germline trimming cut 7 bases from V and 8 bases from J; bases unmatched to any gene: 9. Germline V gives CDR1 MNHNS, CDR2 SASEGT.

The chain joins TRBV9 to TRBJ2-1; D perhaps matches TRBD1 (5 bases). Germline CDR1 and CDR2: SGDLS and YYNGEE. The CDR3 length is 15 residues. The V end lost 0 bases, the J end lost 5 bases, and 12 bases lay between the germline ends. The CDR3 DNA follows: TGTGCCAGCAGCGTAGTACAGGTGGGCAACAATGAGCAGTTCTTC. Translated: CASSVVQVGNNEQFF. The full variable domain, its missing parts supplied by reference TRBV9 and TRBJ2-1, is DSGVTQTPKHLITATGQRVTLRCSPRSGDLSVYWYQQSLDQGLQFLIQYYNGEERAKGNILERFSAQQFPDLHSELNLSSLELGDSALYFCASSVVQVGNNEQFFGPGTRLTVL.

The chain is built from TRBV7-3 and TRBJ2-3; D possibly corresponds to TRBD1 (6 bases). CDR1 and CDR2 (germline): SGHTA, FQGTGA. V was clipped by 4 bases and J by 7 bases, with 12 bases between them. This CDR3 spans 13 amino acids. CDR3 protein: CASSSVQGNTQYF. CDR3 in DNA: TGTGCCAGCAGCTCGGTACAGGGCAATACGCAGTATTTT. Drawing the rest from reference TRBV7-3 and TRBJ2-3, the complete variable domain is GAGVSQTPSNKVTEKGKYVELRCDPISGHTALYWYRQSLGQGPEFLIYFQGTGAADDSGLPNDRFFAVRPEGSVSTLKIQRTERGDSAVYLCASSSVQGNTQYFGPGTRLTVL.

The chain joins TRBV9 to TRBJ2-2, with 10 bases fitting TRBD1. This CDR3 has 17 amino acids. After removal of 4 bases from V and 2 bases from J, the junction contained 8 bases not matched to a gene. Germline loops: CDR1 SGDLS, CDR2 YYNGEE. CDR3 sequence: CASSSLDRGLNTGELFF. CDR3 coding DNA: TGTGCCAGCAGCTCACTCGACAGGGGGCTTAACACCGGGGAGCTGTTTTTT.

This clone was counted a single time. This sequence joins TRBV6-1 and TRBJ1-5, with D possibly being TRBD1 (6 bases). This CDR3 spans 17 amino acids. Germline V gene data show CDR1 as MNHNS and CDR2 as SASEGT. The ends were cut back, 4 bases at V and 0 bases at J, with 16 bases in the middle. CDR3 coding DNA: TGTGCCAGCAGTGCCCGACAGGCTTATTATAGCAATCAGCCCCAGCATTTT. It codes for CASSARQAYYSNQPQHF.

This chain links TRBV28 with TRBJ2-3; 10 bases line up with TRBD2. V was pared by 5 bases and J by 4 bases, with 12 bases of the junction left unmatched. Germline V gene lookup returns CDR1 MDHEN and CDR2 SYDVKM. The CDR3 covers 17 residues. This chain's CDR3 is CASSPYPASGRSDTQYF. The CDR3 DNA reads as TGTGCCAGCAGTCCCTACCCGGCTAGCGGGAGATCAGATACGCAGTATTTT. Looking up the rest from reference TRBV28 and TRBJ2-3 gives the full variable domain: DVKVTQSSRYLVKRTGEKVFLECVQDMDHENMFWYRQDPGLGLRLIYFSYDVKMKEKGDIPEGYSVSREKKERFSLILESASTNQTSMYLCASSPYPASGRSDTQYFGPGTRLTVL.

The chain couples TRBV2 to TRBJ1-3; 10 bases match TRBD1. J was trimmed by 2 bases and V by 6 bases; bases with no gene match: 10. Germline V gives CDR1 SNHLY, CDR2 FYNNEI. The CDR3 has 17 amino acids. The CDR3 coding sequence is TGTGCCAGCAGCGGGGACAGGGGAACGGGAGCTGGAAACACCATATATTTT. It specifies CASSGDRGTGAGNTIYF.

This sequence joins TRBV6-6 and TRBJ2-3; 9 bases fit TRBD1. J gave up 1 base and V 0 bases, and 2 bases lay outside the gene matches. CDR1 MNHNY and CDR2 SVGAGI come from the germline V gene (reference sequence). The CDR3 is 16 residues long. DNA for the CDR3: TGTGCCAGCAGTTACTCGAGGACAGGGGGCACAGATACGCAGTATTTT. Translation: CASSYSRTGGTDTQYF.

This chain uses TRBV19 with TRBJ2-3; no clear D. Between the trimmed V and J ends, which lost 4 bases and 2 bases, there was a span of 10 bases. The germline V gene encodes CDR1 LNHDA and CDR2 SQIVND (reference sequence). This CDR3 spans 14 amino acids. DNA of the CDR3: TGTGCCAGTAGTACCGTGGGCTCCACAGATACGCAGTATTTT. It specifies CASSTVGSTDTQYF.

V is TRBV18 and J is TRBJ2-5; perhaps TRBD2 as D (6 bases). V was shortened by 3 bases and J by 1 base, with 21 bases between the two germline ends. The V gene's germline CDR1 is KGHSH and CDR2 LQKENI. The length of the CDR3 is 18 residues. CDR3 sequence reads: CASSPLPRAGRFQETQYF. In nucleotides, the CDR3 is TGTGCCAGCTCACCCCTCCCGAGGGCTGGGAGGTTCCAAGAGACCCAGTACTTC.

The V and J genes are TRBV19 and TRBJ2-1; 8 bases match TRBD2. CDR3 length: 15 amino acids. Germline assignment: CDR1 LNHDA and CDR2 SQIVND (reference sequence). V was pared by 8 bases and J by 2 bases, with 8 bases of the junction left unmatched. In nucleotides, the CDR3 is TGTGCCAGTTCTAAGAGCGGGAGCCCCTACAATGAGCAGTTCTTC. It translates to CASSKSGSPYNEQFF.

This clone was seen only once. The rearrangement uses TRBV29-1 and TRBJ1-2; D uncertain. Trimming removed 0 bases from V and 12 bases from J, with 11 bases in between. CDR3 length equals 11 residues. Germline CDR1 and CDR2: SQVTM and ANQGSEA. The CDR3 region has the DNA TGCAGCGTTGAAGAGGTAGACAAGAACACCTTC. Protein: CSVEEVDKNTF.

The chain uses TRBV4-1 and TRBJ2-7; the match to TRBD1 covers 9 bases. The CDR3 is 15 amino acids. From germline, CDR1 is MGHRA and CDR2 YSYEKL. With 3 bases clipped from V and 4 bases from J, the junction kept 7 bases outside the gene matches. CDR3 bases: TGCGCCAGCAGCCAGTCCGGGACAGGGAATTACGAGCAGTACTTC. Encoded protein: CASSQSGTGNYEQYF.

The genes are TRBV4-2 and TRBJ1-1; D perhaps matches TRBD1 (5 bases). Germline CDR1 is LGHNA and CDR2 is YNFKEQ. Deletions cut 0 bases from V and 12 bases from J, with 17 bases between. This CDR3 comprises 14 residues. The DNA for the CDR3 is TGTGCCAGCAGCCAAGATAGGGCAGGGCGGGAGACTTTCTTT. Its translation: CASSQDRAGRETFF.

The J gene is TRBJ1-1, the V gene TRBV5-1, with 7 nucleotides matching TRBD1. The length of the CDR3 is 14 residues. The V and J ends lost 3 bases and 3 bases, in that order; junction bases with no gene match: 5. Germline V gives CDR1 SGHRS, CDR2 YFSETQ. This chain's CDR3 is CASSSQGSDTEAFF. The CDR3, as DNA: TGCGCCAGCAGCTCACAGGGGAGCGACACTGAAGCTTTCTTT.

The chain recombines TRBV6-6 with TRBJ2-7; TRBD1 aligns across 7 bases. CDR1 is MNHNY, CDR2 SVGAGI, per germline (reference sequence). CDR3 length: 14 amino acids. Trimming took 5 bases from V and 5 from J; bases not matched to a gene: 9. Here the CDR3 DNA reads TGTGCCAGCAGTCTGCCGGGACAGCTCAACGAGCAGTACTTC. It translates to CASSLPGQLNEQYF.

V usage is TRBV9 and J usage is TRBJ2-5, with 10 bases lining up with TRBD2. The CDR3 has 16 residues. Germline values: CDR1 SGDLS, CDR2 YYNGEE. The trim removed 3 bases at V and 2 bases at J, leaving 7 bases unmatched. CDR3 bases: TGTGCCAGCAGCGCTCCAGCGGGAGGGCCTCAAGAGACCCAGTACTTC. Protein sequence: CASSAPAGGPQETQYF. Full variable domain (missing parts from reference TRBV9 and TRBJ2-5): DSGVTQTPKHLITATGQRVTLRCSPRSGDLSVYWYQQSLDQGLQFLIQYYNGEERAKGNILERFSAQQFPDLHSELNLSSLELGDSALYFCASSAPAGGPQETQYFGPGTRLLVL.

V usage is TRBV9 and J usage is TRBJ1-1; the match to TRBD1 covers 8 bases. CDR3 length equals 13 residues. Trimming at V came to 4 bases and at J to 1 base, leaving 0 bases not matched to a gene. The V gene's germline CDR1 is SGDLS and CDR2 YYNGEE. CDR3 sequence reads: CASSQGANTEAFF. CDR3 nucleotide sequence: TGTGCCAGCAGCCAGGGGGCGAACACTGAAGCTTTCTTT.

This rearrangement joins TRBV7-7 to TRBJ2-5; D uncertain. The CDR3 spans 15 residues. The germline V and J ends were trimmed by 1 base and 4 bases, with 13 bases remaining between them. In germline, CDR1 is SSHAT, CDR2 FNYEAQ (reference sequence). The CDR3 reads CASSLGDAALETQYF. As DNA, the CDR3 is TGTGCCAGCAGCTTAGGCGATGCGGCATTAGAGACCCAGTACTTC.

V usage is TRBV5-4 and J usage is TRBJ2-3, with TRBD2 matching 8 bases. CDR1 is SGHNT, CDR2 YYREEE, per germline (reference sequence). The CDR3 is 16 residues long. The V gene end was trimmed by 3 bases and the J gene end by 1 base; junction bases not matched to a gene: 7. The CDR3 DNA is TGTGCCAGCAGCTCCGGACTAGCCGGAGGCACAGATACGCAGTATTTT. Translated, it gives CASSSGLAGGTDTQYF.

This clone was observed once. The V and J genes are TRBV19 and TRBJ1-5; TRBD1 matches 9 bases. V gave up 5 bases and J gave up 4 bases; unmatched junction bases: 0. Germline values: CDR1 LNHDA, CDR2 SQIVND (reference sequence). CDR3 length equals 13 residues. The CDR3 nucleotides are TGTGCCAGTAGTGGGACAGGGAATCAGCCCCAGCATTTT. Translating gives CASSGTGNQPQHF.

This sequence joins TRBV7-8 and TRBJ2-5; D perhaps matches TRBD2 (5 bases). With 6 bases removed from V and 2 bases from J, the gap between germline ends came to 22 bases. CDR3 length: 17 amino acids. CDR1 and CDR2 (germline): SGHVS, FQNEAQ. The CDR3 DNA reads TGTGCCAGCAGAGGATCTACAGCAACTAGGCCACAAGAGACCCAGTACTTC. Translation gives CASRGSTATRPQETQYF.